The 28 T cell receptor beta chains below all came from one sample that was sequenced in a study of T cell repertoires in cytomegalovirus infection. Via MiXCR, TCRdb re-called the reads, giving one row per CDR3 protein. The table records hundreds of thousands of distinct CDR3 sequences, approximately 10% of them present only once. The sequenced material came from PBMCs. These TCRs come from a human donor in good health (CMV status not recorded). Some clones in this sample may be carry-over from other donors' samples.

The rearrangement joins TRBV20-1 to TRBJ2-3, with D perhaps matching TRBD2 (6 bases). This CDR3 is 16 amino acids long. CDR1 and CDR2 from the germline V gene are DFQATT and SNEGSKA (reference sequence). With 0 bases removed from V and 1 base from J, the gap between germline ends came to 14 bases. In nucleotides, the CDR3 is TGCAGTGCTAGAGAAAGTCCGGGGGTCGGCACAGATACGCAGTATTTT. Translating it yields CSARESPGVGTDTQYF.

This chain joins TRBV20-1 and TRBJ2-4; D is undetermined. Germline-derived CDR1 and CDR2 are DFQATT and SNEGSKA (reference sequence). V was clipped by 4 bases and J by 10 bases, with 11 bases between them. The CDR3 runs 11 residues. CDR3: CSANFQEIQYF. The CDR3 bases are TGCAGTGCTAACTTCCAGGAGATTCAGTACTTC.

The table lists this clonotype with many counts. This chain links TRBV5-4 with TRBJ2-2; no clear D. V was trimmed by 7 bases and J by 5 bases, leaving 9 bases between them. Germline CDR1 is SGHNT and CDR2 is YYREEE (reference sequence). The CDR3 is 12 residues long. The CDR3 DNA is TGTGCCAGCGTTGGCCGGACCGGGGAGCTGTTTTTT. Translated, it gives CASVGRTGELFF.

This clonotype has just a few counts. CDR3 loop: CASSPQGRRLNTEAFF. DNA of the CDR3: TGTGCCAGCTCACCTCAAGGGAGACGGTTGAACACTGAAGCTTTCTTT. This chain links TRBV18 with TRBJ1-1; D not resolved. This CDR3 contains 16 residues. V lost 3 bases, J lost 0 bases, and 14 bases lay in between. Per the germline V gene, CDR1 is KGHSH and CDR2 is LQKENI.

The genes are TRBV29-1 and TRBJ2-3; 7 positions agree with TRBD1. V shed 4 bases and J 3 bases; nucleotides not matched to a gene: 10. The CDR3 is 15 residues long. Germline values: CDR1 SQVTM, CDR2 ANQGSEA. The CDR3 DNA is TGCAGCGTTGCCACGACAGGGATACCAACAGATACGCAGTATTTT. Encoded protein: CSVATTGIPTDTQYF.

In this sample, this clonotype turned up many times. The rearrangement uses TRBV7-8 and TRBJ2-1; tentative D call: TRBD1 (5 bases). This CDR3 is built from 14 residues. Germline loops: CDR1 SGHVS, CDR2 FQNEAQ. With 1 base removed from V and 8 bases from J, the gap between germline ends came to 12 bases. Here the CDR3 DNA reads TGTGCCAGCAGCTTAGAGGGGCGGCCCCATGAGCAGTTCTTC. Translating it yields CASSLEGRPHEQFF.

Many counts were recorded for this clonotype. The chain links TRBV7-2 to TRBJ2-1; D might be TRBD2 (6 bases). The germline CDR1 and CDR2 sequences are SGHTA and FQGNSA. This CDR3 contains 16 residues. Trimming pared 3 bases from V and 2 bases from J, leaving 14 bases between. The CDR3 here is CASSLPSEVPYNEQFF. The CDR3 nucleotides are TGTGCCAGCAGCTTGCCTAGCGAGGTACCCTACAATGAGCAGTTCTTC.

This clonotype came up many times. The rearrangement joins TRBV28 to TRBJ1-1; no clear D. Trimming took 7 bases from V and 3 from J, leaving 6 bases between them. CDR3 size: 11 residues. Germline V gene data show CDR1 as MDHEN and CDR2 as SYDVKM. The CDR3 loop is CASNEHTEAFF. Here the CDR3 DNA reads TGTGCCAGCAACGAACACACTGAAGCTTTCTTT.

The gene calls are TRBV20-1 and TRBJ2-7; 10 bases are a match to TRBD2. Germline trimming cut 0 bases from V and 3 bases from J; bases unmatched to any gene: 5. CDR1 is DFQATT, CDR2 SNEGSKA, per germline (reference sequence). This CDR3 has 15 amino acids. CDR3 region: CSARDPASGSYEQYV. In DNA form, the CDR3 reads TGCAGTGCTAGAGATCCGGCTAGCGGGAGCTACGAGCAGTACGTC.

The CDR3 bases are TGTGCCAGCAGCTACGGGACGACTGATACGCAGTATTTT. It specifies CASSYGTTDTQYF. The rearrangement links TRBV5-7 to TRBJ2-3, with D possibly called TRBD1 or TRBD2 (5 bases each). TRBV5-7 is noted as an ORF with a role that remains uncertain. The CDR3 loop spans 13 amino acids. V gave up 3 bases and J gave up 6 bases, with 11 bases separating them.

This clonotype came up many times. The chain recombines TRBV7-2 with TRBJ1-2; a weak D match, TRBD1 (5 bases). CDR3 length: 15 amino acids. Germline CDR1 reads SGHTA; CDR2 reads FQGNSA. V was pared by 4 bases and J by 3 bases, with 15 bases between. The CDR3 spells CASSSLGGDYYGYTF. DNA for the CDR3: TGTGCCAGCAGCTCTCTGGGGGGGGACTACTATGGCTACACCTTC.

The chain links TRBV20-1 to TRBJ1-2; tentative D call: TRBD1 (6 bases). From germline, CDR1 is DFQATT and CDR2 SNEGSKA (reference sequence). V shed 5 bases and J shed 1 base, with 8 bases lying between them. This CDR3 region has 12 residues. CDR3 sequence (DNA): TGCAGTGCTCAGGACAGTAACTATGGCTACACCTTC. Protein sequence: CSAQDSNYGYTF.

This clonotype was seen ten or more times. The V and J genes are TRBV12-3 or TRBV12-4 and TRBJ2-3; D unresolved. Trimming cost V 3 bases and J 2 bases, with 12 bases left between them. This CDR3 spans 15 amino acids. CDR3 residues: CASSLSGSPTDTQYF. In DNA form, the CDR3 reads TGTGCCAGCAGTTTGTCGGGCAGCCCCACAGATACGCAGTATTTT.

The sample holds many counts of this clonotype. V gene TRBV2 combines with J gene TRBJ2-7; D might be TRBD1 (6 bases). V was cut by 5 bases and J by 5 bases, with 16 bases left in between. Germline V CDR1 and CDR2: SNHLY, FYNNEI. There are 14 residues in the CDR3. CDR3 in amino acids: CASSLEQGTHEQYF. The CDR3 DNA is TGTGCCAGCAGTTTGGAGCAGGGGACCCACGAGCAGTACTTC.

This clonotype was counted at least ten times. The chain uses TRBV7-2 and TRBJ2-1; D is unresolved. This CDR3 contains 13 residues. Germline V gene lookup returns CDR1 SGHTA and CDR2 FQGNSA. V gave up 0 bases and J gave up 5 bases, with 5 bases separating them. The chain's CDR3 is CASSLAGNNEQFF. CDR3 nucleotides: TGTGCCAGCAGCTTAGCGGGGAACAATGAGCAGTTCTTC.

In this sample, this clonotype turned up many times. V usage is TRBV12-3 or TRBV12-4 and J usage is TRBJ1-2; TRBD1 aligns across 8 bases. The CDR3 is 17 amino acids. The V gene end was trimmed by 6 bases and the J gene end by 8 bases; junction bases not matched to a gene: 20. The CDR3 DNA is TGTGCCAGCAGCCCCCCAGGTGTGCAGGGGGCATTAGGGGGCTACACCTTC. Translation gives CASSPPGVQGALGGYTF.

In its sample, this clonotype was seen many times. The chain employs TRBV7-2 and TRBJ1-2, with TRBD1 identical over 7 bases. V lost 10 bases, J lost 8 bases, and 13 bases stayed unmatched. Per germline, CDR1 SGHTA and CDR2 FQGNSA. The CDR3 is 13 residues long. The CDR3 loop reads CATSGQWMGGYTF. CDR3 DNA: TGTGCCACCTCGGGACAGTGGATGGGAGGCTACACCTTC.

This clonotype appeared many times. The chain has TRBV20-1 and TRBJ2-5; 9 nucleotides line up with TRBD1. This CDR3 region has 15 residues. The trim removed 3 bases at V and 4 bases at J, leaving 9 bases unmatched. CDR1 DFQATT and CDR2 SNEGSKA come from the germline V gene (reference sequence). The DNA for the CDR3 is TGCAGTGCTAGCGAATGGGGACAGGGAGGAGAGACCCAGTACTTC. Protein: CSASEWGQGGETQYF.

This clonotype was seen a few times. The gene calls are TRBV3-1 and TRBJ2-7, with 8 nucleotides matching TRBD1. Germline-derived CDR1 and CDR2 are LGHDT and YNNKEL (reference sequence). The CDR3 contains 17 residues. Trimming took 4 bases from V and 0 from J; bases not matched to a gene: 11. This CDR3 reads CASSPSPGQGNSYEQYF. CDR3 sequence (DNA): TGTGCCAGCAGCCCGAGTCCAGGACAGGGAAACTCCTACGAGCAGTACTTC.

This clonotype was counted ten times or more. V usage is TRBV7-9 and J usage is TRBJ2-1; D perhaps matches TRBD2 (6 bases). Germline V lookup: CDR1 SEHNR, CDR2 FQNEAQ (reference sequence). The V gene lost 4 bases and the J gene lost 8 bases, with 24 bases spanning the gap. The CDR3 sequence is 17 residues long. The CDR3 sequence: CASSYSRDSKHLYEQFF. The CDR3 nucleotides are TGTGCCAGCAGCTATAGCCGGGACTCCAAACATTTATATGAGCAGTTCTTC.

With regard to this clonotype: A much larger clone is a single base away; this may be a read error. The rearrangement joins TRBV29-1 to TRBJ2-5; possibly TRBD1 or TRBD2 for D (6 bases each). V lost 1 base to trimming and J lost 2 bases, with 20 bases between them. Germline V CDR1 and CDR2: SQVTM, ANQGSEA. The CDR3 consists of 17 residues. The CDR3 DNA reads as TGCAGCGTTGAAGGTGGGGGCTGGGCAGGACTACAAGAGACCCAGTACTTC. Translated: CSVEGGGWAGLQETQYF.

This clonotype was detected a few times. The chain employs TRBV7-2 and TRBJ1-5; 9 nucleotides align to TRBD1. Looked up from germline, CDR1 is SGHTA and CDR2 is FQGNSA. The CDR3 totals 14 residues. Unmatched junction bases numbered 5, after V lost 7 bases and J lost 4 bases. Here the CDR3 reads CASTNRGLNQPQHF. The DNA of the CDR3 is TGTGCCAGCACCAACAGGGGGCTGAATCAGCCCCAGCATTTT.

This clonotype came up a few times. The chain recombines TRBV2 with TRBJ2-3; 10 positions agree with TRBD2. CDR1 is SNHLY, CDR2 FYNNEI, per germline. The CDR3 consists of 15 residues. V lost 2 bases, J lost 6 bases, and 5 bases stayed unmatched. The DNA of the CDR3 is TGTGCCAGCAGTGAACGAGCGGGGGGGCTTGATACGCAGTATTTT. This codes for CASSERAGGLDTQYF. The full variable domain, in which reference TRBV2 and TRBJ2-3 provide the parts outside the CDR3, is EPEVTQTPSHQVTQMGQEVILRCVPISNHLYFYWYRQILGQKVEFLVSFYNNEISEKSEIFDDQFSVERPDGSNFTLKIRSTKLEDSAMYFCASSERAGGLDTQYFGPGTRLTVL.

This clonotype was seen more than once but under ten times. The CDR3 loop reads CSARIGGGAFGYTF. In DNA, the CDR3 is TGCAGTGCTAGGATCGGAGGAGGGGCATTTGGCTACACCTTC. The chain carries TRBV20-1 and TRBJ1-2, with D perhaps matching TRBD1 (5 bases). The V and J ends lost 3 bases and 7 bases respectively, with 18 bases between them. This CDR3 is 14 amino acids long. The germline V gene has CDR1 DFQATT and CDR2 SNEGSKA (reference sequence).

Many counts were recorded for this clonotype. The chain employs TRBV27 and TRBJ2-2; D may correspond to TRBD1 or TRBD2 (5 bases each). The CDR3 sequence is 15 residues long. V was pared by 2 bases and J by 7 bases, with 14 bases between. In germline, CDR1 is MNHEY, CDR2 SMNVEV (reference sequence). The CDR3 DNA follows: TGTGCCAGCAGTTTAACCCCCGGGGCGGACGGGGAGCTGTTTTTT. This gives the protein CASSLTPGADGELFF.

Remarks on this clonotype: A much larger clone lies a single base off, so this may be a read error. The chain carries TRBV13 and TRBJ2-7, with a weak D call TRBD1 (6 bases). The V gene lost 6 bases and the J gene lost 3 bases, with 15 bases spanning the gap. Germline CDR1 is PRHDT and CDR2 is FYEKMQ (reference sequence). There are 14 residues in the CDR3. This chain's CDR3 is CASRLVSRGYEQYF. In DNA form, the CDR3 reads TGTGCCAGCAGGCTGGTCAGCAGGGGCTACGAGCAGTACTTC.

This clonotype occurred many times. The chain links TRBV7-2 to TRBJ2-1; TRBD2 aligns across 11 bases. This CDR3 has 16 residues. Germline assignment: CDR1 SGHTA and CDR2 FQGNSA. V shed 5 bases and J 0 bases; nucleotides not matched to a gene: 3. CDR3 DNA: TGTGCCAGCAGCCCTAGCGGGGGGCTCTCCTACAATGAGCAGTTCTTC. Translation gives CASSPSGGLSYNEQFF.

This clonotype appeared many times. The CDR3 DNA sequence: TGTGCCAGCAGCCATCTCCCGGGACCTCAACAAACTGAAGCTTTCTTT. Protein sequence: CASSHLPGPQQTEAFF. The gene calls are TRBV3-1 and TRBJ1-1; D perhaps matches TRBD1 (5 bases). CDR1 is LGHDT and CDR2 is YNNKEL in the germline V gene (reference sequence). Trimming stripped 3 bases from V and 5 bases from J, with 19 bases between. This CDR3 is built from 16 residues.